What follows describes a single TCR beta chain. One end of the junction does not line up with germline, which may come from a read error. This record comes from a study of STAT5B mutations in CD4+ large granular lymphocyte leukemia. The repertoire was sequenced with immunoSEQ multiplex PCR; TCRdb's copy has only in-frame clones and lacks some. The sample comprises over 30,000 clones, roughly 79% of which are singletons, and approximately 4% rests with the top ten. The CDR3 runs 8 residues. Germline V gene sequence: CDR1 SEHNR, CDR2 FQNEAQ (reference sequence). The source material was CD4+ T cells from blood buffy coats. The clonotype was recovered from a human donor in good health. This rearrangement joins TRBV7-9 to TRBJ1-1; D remains unclear. The CDR3 protein is CASSPMGF. CDR3 coding DNA: TGTGCCAGCAGCCCGATGGGCTTT.